These T cell receptor beta chains were read from a single sample in a study of cytomegalovirus exposure and HLA in healthy donors. The method was immunoSEQ multiplex PCR; TCRdb's version includes in-frame clones alone and lacks a portion of them. The data contain some 140,000 clones, approximately 79% of them singletons. Sequencing was done on a sample of PBMCs. Every receptor here comes from a woman between 50 and 59 years old in good health and CMV-seropositive. Both conserved end residues are part of each CDR3.

J gene,V gene,CDR3 protein
TRBJ2-5,TRBV4-2,CASSQQPMGQGMETQYF
TRBJ1-5,TRBV10-3,CAISGDSVSNQPQHF
TRBJ1-6,TRBV7-2,CASSFQGLNSPLHF
TRBJ1-5,TRBV5-1,CASIYGGSAYGQPQHF
TRBJ2-3,TRBV29-1,CSVGLAGSTDTQYF
TRBJ2-7,TRBV7-2,CASSLNRGLSYEQYF
TRBJ2-1,TRBV5-4,CASTLGTGGIYNEQFF
TRBJ1-1,TRBV6-6,CASNTRGGTDTEAFF
TRBJ2-7,TRBV5-4,CASSLMTGTVGLQYF
TRBJ2-2,TRBV5-4,CASSAQLAGGPAGELFF
TRBJ2-1,TRBV28,CASSSGGPEQFF
TRBJ1-2,TRBV6-1,CASREEVGQGYGYTF
TRBJ2-7,TRBV5-5,CASSGFTGANRYEQYF
TRBJ1-5,TRBV28,CASSLMGQGPSNQPQHF
TRBJ1-1,TRBV7-9,CASSLARQGEFF
TRBJ1-6,TRBV6-1,CASSVQTVRESPLHF
TRBJ2-3,TRBV27,CASSLWPTASGNTDTQYF